The source of this TCR beta chain is a study of blood T cell repertoires in COVID-19 (dated by TCRdb to the early 2020s). Turning to the overall study: The collaborator samples originated in the United States, Italy and Spain and spanned the acute and convalescent phases of COVID-19. Where HLA class I and class II types were available, the types were taken from metadata supplied by the sample provider, not from assay-based typing. Subjects who had been exposed to COVID-19, were actively infected with it, or had recovered from it provided the deeply sampled blood TCRbeta repertoires that made up the dataset. Samples came from the ongoing ImmuneRACE study (first 160 participants) plus 1,254 subjects from 6 global collaborators. The repertoires were made available in a free public database intended to serve as a resource for research on the immune response to SARS-CoV-2. Nearly every sample came with metadata listing a de-identified subject ID, COVID-19 status, age in years and sex. The prospective study material was composed of cDNA or gDNA derived from T cells, B-cell-depleted T cells, or PBMCs. General study outcomes and caveats: The quantity of clinical and demographic metadata differed by source and by participant and was supplied without curation.

The immunoSEQ Assay, a bias-controlled multiplex PCR, was used to amplify TCRbeta CDR3 regions from genomic DNA. In the paper's pipeline: The number of nucleated cells in each sample was estimated from the amplification of reference gene primers within the assay. Sequence reads were collapsed and filtered to measure the absolute abundance of every unique TCRbeta CDR3 rearrangement. For each sample, productive Simpson clonality was calculated as the square root of Simpson's diversity index over productive rearrangements. This is the immuneACCESS table as TCRdb keeps it, with only in-frame sequences that have V and J called. A part of the clones is gone; compared with another copy, unresolved V genes explain less than half, and the rest is unexplained. D and trimming were read from the DNA, whereas the V and J calls and clone size are those reported in that table. The sample table holds about 150,000 clones, of which about 80% were seen once. The top ten clones comprise 0.5% to 0.65% of the sample.

This clone showed up just a few times. Its target antigen remains unknown. Base qualities are not at hand, and no much larger clone is one base apart. Whole blood was collected in K2EDTA tubes by collaborating institutions according to the institutions' own protocols. For TCRbeta analysis, collaborator samples were shipped as frozen whole blood, as isolated PBMCs, or as DNA extracted from either sample type. From its cysteine to its phenylalanine, the CDR3 spans 14 amino acids. Only the CDR3 DNA is retained, 42 bases long and in frame from the first base. For CDR1 and CDR2, the germline V gene (reference sequence) lists SEHNR and FQNEAQ. Here V drops 3 bases and J drops 4 bases, and the junction holds 1 base not matched to any gene.

The source material was peripheral blood. The receptor's source is a man aged 55 to 70 with acute or convalescent COVID-19. The chain employs TRBV7-9 and TRBJ1-4; TRBD1 lines up with 8 middle nucleotides. Read as DNA, the sequence is TGTGCCAGCAGCTTCACAGGGGGTAATGAAAAACTGTTTTTT. This encodes CASSFTGGNEKLFF. This CDR3, with the reference TRBV7-9 and TRBJ1-4 proteins standing in past its ends, gives the full variable domain DTGVSQNPRHKITKRGQNVTFRCDPISEHNRLYWYRQTLGQGPEFLTYFQNEAQLEKSRLLSDRFSAERPKGSFSTLEIQRTEQGDSAMYLCASSFTGGNEKLFFGSGTQLSVL.